This T cell receptor (beta chain) is from a study of T cell clonality in common variable immunodeficiency. Whole-study results and caveats: Compared with healthy controls, CVID subjects showed increased TCRbeta clonality, mostly in about a third. Shared TCRbeta clones were fewer between CVID subjects than controls. Reportedly, TCR beta sequences from common variable immunodeficiency showed fewer deletions and N-nucleotide insertions.

Sequencing was performed with immunoSEQ multiplex PCR; in TCRdb, only in-frame clones are kept and a portion is missing. The sample offers 45,000 to 70,000 clones and no singletons, the top ten holding about 5%. Trimming took 6 bases from V and 6 from J, leaving 12 bases between them. The germline V gene encodes CDR1 KGHSH and CDR2 LQKENI. This CDR3 is built from 14 residues. This clone was recorded many times. What it binds is unknown. The read comes to an end 3 residues before the CDR3 does, leaving the germline J gene to fill in the end. Blood samples were heparinized, about 4.5 to 8 ml per donor. The receptor was derived from a person aged 18 to 75 in good health. The chain couples TRBV18 to TRBJ1-6; the D is unclear. The source material was peripheral blood mononuclear cells. The sequenced part of the CDR3 DNA is TGTGCCAGCTCGAGGCAAGAGATTAATTCACCC. Its translation is CASSRQEINSP. The complete CDR3 sequence is CASSRQEINSPLHF.